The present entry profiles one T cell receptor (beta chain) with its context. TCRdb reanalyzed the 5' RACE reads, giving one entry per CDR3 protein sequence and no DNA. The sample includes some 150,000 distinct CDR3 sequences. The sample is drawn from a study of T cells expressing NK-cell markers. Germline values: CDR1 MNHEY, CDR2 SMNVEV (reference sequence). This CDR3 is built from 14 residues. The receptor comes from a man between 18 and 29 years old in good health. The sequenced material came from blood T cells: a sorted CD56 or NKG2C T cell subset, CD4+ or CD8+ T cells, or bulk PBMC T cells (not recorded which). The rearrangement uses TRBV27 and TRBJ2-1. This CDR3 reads CASSSSSFFNEQFF.